These 26 T cell receptor beta chains share one sample of origin, sequenced in a study of OX40 agonist ivuxolimab in advanced cancers. Libraries were prepared by immunoSEQ multiplex PCR; TCRdb keeps only in-frame clonotypes and omits some of them. Of about 53,000 clones listed, roughly three quarters are singletons. The input for sequencing was CD4+ or CD8+ T cells sorted from blood, taken in a trial of the OX40 agonist ivuxolimab. The receptors were sampled from an adult with an advanced solid tumor such as melanoma, head and neck, liver or kidney cancer.

A few counts support this clone. The V and J genes are TRBV5-1 and TRBJ1-6; D might be TRBD1 (6 bases). The CDR3 is 13 amino acids. V dropped 3 bases and J dropped 9 bases, with 10 bases sitting between them. Germline assignment: CDR1 SGHRS and CDR2 YFSETQ. DNA for the CDR3: TGCGCCAGCAGCTCAACAGGGATTTCACCCCTCCACTTT. It specifies CASSSTGISPLHF. The full variable domain, in which reference TRBV5-1 and TRBJ1-6 provide the parts outside the CDR3, is KAGVTQTPRYLIKTRGQQVTLSCSPISGHRSVSWYQQTPGQGLQFLFEYFSETQRNKGNFPGRFSGRQFSNSRSEMNVSTLELGDSALYLCASSSTGISPLHFGNGTRLTVT.

The CDR3 nucleotides are TGTGCCAGCTCACCACCCGGGACAGGGAAAGAGACCCAGTACTTC. This sequence encodes CASSPPGTGKETQYF. J is TRBJ2-5 and V is TRBV18, with 9 bases aligning to TRBD1. Germline-derived CDR1 and CDR2 are KGHSH and LQKENI. CDR3 size: 15 residues. V shed 0 bases, J shed 3 bases, and the junction held 2 bases outside the gene matches. Complete variable domain (other parts from reference TRBV18 and TRBJ2-5): NAGVMQNPRHLVRRRGQEARLRCSPMKGHSHVYWYRQLPEEGLKFMVYLQKENIIDESGMPKERFSAEFPKEGPSILRIQQVVRGDSAAYFCASSPPGTGKETQYFGPGTRLLVL.

The CDR3 nucleotides are TGTGCCTGGAGTTCCAGGGTGAACACTGAAGCTTTCTTT. Amino acids: CAWSSRVNTEAFF. The chain couples TRBV30 to TRBJ1-1, with D perhaps TRBD1 (5 bases). The CDR3 runs 13 residues. Deletions cut 2 bases from V and 0 bases from J, with 7 bases between. The germline V gene has CDR1 GTSNPN and CDR2 SVGIG (reference sequence).

The chain recombines TRBV14 with TRBJ2-1, with 14 nucleotides matching TRBD2. Germline V gene sequence: CDR1 SGHDN, CDR2 FVKESK. This CDR3 has 16 amino acids. With 2 bases clipped from V and 10 bases from J, the junction kept 7 bases outside the gene matches. Written as DNA, the CDR3 is TGTGCCAGCAGCCAACCCGGACTAGCGGGAGGCCGGGAGCAGTTCTTC. Translating it yields CASSQPGLAGGREQFF.

The chain uses TRBV2 and TRBJ2-1; D assignment may be TRBD1 or TRBD2 (6 bases each). The V gene's germline CDR1 is SNHLY and CDR2 FYNNEI. V was trimmed by 4 bases and J by 7 bases, leaving 14 bases between them. The CDR3 runs to 14 residues. CDR3 loop: CASSGRGGRNEQFF. CDR3 nucleotides: TGTGCCAGCAGTGGTCGTGGGGGGCGGAATGAGCAGTTCTTC.

This sequence joins TRBV19 and TRBJ1-2, with D unresolved. Deletions cut 6 bases from V and 0 bases from J, with 8 bases between. The CDR3 sequence is 13 residues long. In germline, CDR1 is LNHDA, CDR2 SQIVND (reference sequence). Written as DNA, the CDR3 is TGTGCCAGTAGACGTCAGTCTAACTATGGCTACACCTTC. Amino acids: CASRRQSNYGYTF.

This clone was seen a few times. The genes are TRBV5-1 and TRBJ1-2; D not resolved. The CDR3 is 15 residues long. The V end was cut by 0 bases, the J end by 0 bases, with 9 bases between. Germline CDR1 is SGHRS and CDR2 is YFSETQ. CDR3 DNA sequence: TGCGCCAGCAGCTTGGACGCCAGTACTAACTATGGCTACACCTTC. It specifies CASSLDASTNYGYTF.

Turning to this clone: Sequence at one end of the junction differs from germline and may be a read error. This same CDR3 is encoded by further DNA sequences in the sample. The chain couples TRBV4-3 to TRBJ2-5, with 7 positions matching TRBD2. Germline assignment: CDR1 LGHNA and CDR2 YSLEER. The CDR3 has 13 amino acids. The CDR3 DNA sequence: TGCGCCAGCAGCCGGGACTACCAAGAGACCCAATACTTC. Translation gives CASSRDYQETQYF.

The chain joins TRBV6-1 to TRBJ2-2; the match to TRBD2 covers 7 bases. The germline CDR1 and CDR2 sequences are MNHNS and SASEGT. After removal of 4 bases from V and 5 bases from J, the junction contained 4 bases not matched to a gene. CDR3 length equals 14 residues. This CDR3 is CASSGGGPTGELFF. For the CDR3, the DNA is TGTGCCAGCAGTGGGGGAGGGCCTACCGGGGAGCTGTTTTTT.

This chain links TRBV5-1 with TRBJ2-7, with D hard to call. From germline, CDR1 is SGHRS and CDR2 YFSETQ. The CDR3 has 14 residues. V lost 0 bases to trimming and J lost 5 bases, with 12 bases between them. As DNA, the CDR3 is TGCGCCAGCAGCTTGGTGCTGGGAAGGGACGAGCAGTACTTC. Translated, it gives CASSLVLGRDEQYF.

V usage is TRBV11-2 and J usage is TRBJ2-5, with no clear D. The V gene's germline CDR1 is SGHAT and CDR2 FQNNGV. Trimming took off 3 bases at V and 4 bases at J, with 3 bases between the two ends. This CDR3 has 11 amino acids. CDR3 residues: CASSFGETQYF. For the CDR3, the DNA is TGTGCCAGCAGCTTCGGAGAGACCCAGTACTTC.

The CDR3 spells CASSLLGDPTGELFF. The CDR3 nucleotides read TGTGCCAGCAGTTTACTGGGGGACCCCACCGGGGAGCTGTTTTTT. This rearrangement joins TRBV27 to TRBJ2-2; D may be TRBD1 or TRBD2 (5 bases each). The ends were cut back, 2 bases at V and 4 bases at J, with 11 bases in the middle. CDR3 size: 15 residues. CDR1 and CDR2 from the germline V gene are MNHEY and SMNVEV (reference sequence).

V usage is TRBV4-1 and J usage is TRBJ2-7; the match to TRBD2 covers 7 bases. This CDR3 spans 15 amino acids. After removal of 0 bases from V and 3 bases from J, the junction contained 5 bases not matched to a gene. From germline, CDR1 is MGHRA and CDR2 YSYEKL. The CDR3 spells CASSQDRGVVYEQYF. DNA for the CDR3: TGCGCCAGCAGCCAAGATCGGGGGGTTGTCTACGAGCAGTACTTC.

This rearrangement joins TRBV7-2 to TRBJ1-1, with D uncertain. Germline assignment: CDR1 SGHTA and CDR2 FQGNSA. The CDR3 is made up of 14 amino acids. Trimming removed 0 bases at V and 1 base at J, with 6 bases between. Written as DNA, the CDR3 is TGTGCCAGCAGCTTAGCGGCCCCGAACACTGAAGCTTTCTTT. This translates into CASSLAAPNTEAFF.

Here the CDR3 DNA reads TGTGCCAGCAGCTTAGATTCGCAGGGGATTTCACCCCTCCACTTT. It translates to CASSLDSQGISPLHF. This chain connects TRBV11-2 to TRBJ1-6, with D perhaps TRBD1 (6 bases). V lost 0 bases to trimming and J lost 9 bases, with 12 bases between them. The CDR3 consists of 15 residues. Germline loops: CDR1 SGHAT, CDR2 FQNNGV.

V is TRBV5-8 and J is TRBJ2-3; tentative D call: TRBD1 (5 bases). The germline V gene has CDR1 SGHTS and CDR2 YDEGEE. The length of the CDR3 is 16 residues. The ends were cut back, 0 bases at V and 3 bases at J, with 14 bases in the middle. CDR3 nucleotide sequence: TGTGCCAGCAGCTTGGGACTGCAGGGTAGAACAGATACGCAGTATTTT. As protein: CASSLGLQGRTDTQYF.

The chain carries TRBV6-5 and TRBJ1-1; D perhaps matches TRBD1 (6 bases). This CDR3 is 13 amino acids long. Deletions cut 5 bases from V and 6 bases from J, with 13 bases between. Germline assignment: CDR1 MNHEY and CDR2 SVGAGI. CDR3 sequence reads: CASSKNRDPEAFF. CDR3 bases: TGTGCCAGCAGTAAAAACAGGGATCCTGAAGCTTTCTTT.

This clone is a singleton in its sample. The V call is TRBV7-9, the J call TRBJ2-3; 8 nucleotides align to TRBD1. Germline V CDR1 and CDR2: SEHNR, FQNEAQ (reference sequence). V trimming: 7 bases; J trimming: 7 bases; junction bases outside the gene matches: 13. CDR3 length equals 15 residues. CDR3 in DNA: TGTGCCAGCAACCCTGCCGGGACAGGATATAATACGCAGTATTTT. As protein: CASNPAGTGYNTQYF.

The V call is TRBV19, the J call TRBJ2-3; D might be TRBD2 (6 bases). The V gene's germline CDR1 is LNHDA and CDR2 SQIVND (reference sequence). V was shortened by 5 bases and J by 4 bases, with 16 bases between the two germline ends. CDR3 size: 15 residues. DNA of the CDR3: TGTGCCAGTAGTGAAGCACGGGAGTGGGCAGATACGCAGTATTTT. It is translated as CASSEAREWADTQYF.

V usage is TRBV9 and J usage is TRBJ2-1; 13 bases map to TRBD2. Losses at the gene ends were 2 bases for V and 5 bases for J; bases not matched to a gene: 7. The CDR3 is 17 amino acids. CDR1 is SGDLS and CDR2 is YYNGEE in the germline V gene. The CDR3 sequence is CASSVGLAGVDHNEQFF. The CDR3 DNA sequence: TGTGCCAGCAGCGTCGGACTAGCGGGAGTAGATCACAATGAGCAGTTCTTC.

This clone was counted a few times. The rearrangement uses TRBV7-2 and TRBJ2-1; the D call may be TRBD1 or TRBD2 (5 bases each). CDR3 size: 15 residues. Germline lookup yields CDR1 SGHTA and CDR2 FQGNSA. Trimming cost V 7 bases and J 6 bases, with 19 bases left between them. CDR3 in amino acids: CASKSGAFAGNEQFF. CDR3 DNA sequence: TGTGCCAGCAAATCTGGGGCGTTTGCGGGCAATGAGCAGTTCTTC.

The chain links TRBV6-1 to TRBJ1-5, with TRBD1 matching over 8 bases. The CDR3 is made up of 14 amino acids. Germline loops: CDR1 MNHNS, CDR2 SASEGT. Trimming removed 11 bases from V and 1 base from J; junction bases left unmatched: 7. Here the CDR3 reads CAGRQGTSNQPQHF. Here the CDR3 DNA reads TGTGCCGGTAGACAGGGGACGAGCAATCAGCCCCAGCATTTT.

The chain recombines TRBV7-2 with TRBJ2-7; perhaps TRBD1 as D (6 bases). V lost 5 bases to trimming and J lost 7 bases, with 12 bases between them. CDR3 size: 12 residues. Germline loops: CDR1 SGHTA, CDR2 FQGNSA. Here the CDR3 reads CASSPTGREQYF. The CDR3 nucleotides are TGTGCCAGCAGCCCCACAGGGAGAGAGCAGTACTTC.

The chain couples TRBV20-1 to TRBJ1-2; no clear D. The V gene's germline CDR1 is DFQATT and CDR2 SNEGSKA (reference sequence). The CDR3 runs 9 residues. V lost 8 bases and J 6 bases, leaving 7 bases between the germline ends. CDR3 protein: CSLVNGYTF. The CDR3 DNA follows: TGCAGTTTGGTAAATGGCTACACCTTC.

The chain is built from TRBV7-9 and TRBJ2-5; a weak D match, TRBD2 (5 bases). V lost 4 bases to trimming and J lost 4 bases, with 10 bases between them. The germline gives CDR1 SEHNR, CDR2 FQNEAQ (reference sequence). This CDR3 has 13 residues. The CDR3 spells CASSSRGPETQYF. DNA for the CDR3: TGTGCCAGCAGCTCGAGAGGGCCAGAGACCCAGTACTTC.

This chain links TRBV29-1 with TRBJ1-1, with TRBD1 matching over 7 bases. V lost 2 bases, J lost 3 bases, and 6 bases stayed unmatched. Per germline, CDR1 SQVTM and CDR2 ANQGSEA. This CDR3 spans 14 amino acids. CDR3 loop: CSVELRGLDTEAFF. In DNA form, the CDR3 reads TGCAGCGTTGAACTTAGGGGGCTGGACACTGAAGCTTTCTTT.